Listed below are T cell receptor beta chains from one sample, sequenced in a study of blood T cell repertoires in COVID-19. TCRdb's copy holds only in-frame clones and misses some; the assay was immunoSEQ multiplex PCR. This table holds hundreds of thousands of clones, around 87% found once. Sequenced material: PBMCs or T cells enriched from blood (not recorded which). These receptor sequences come from a woman in her fifties or sixties who had recovered from COVID-19. Both conserved end residues are part of each CDR3. Each record gives: J gene, V gene, D gene, clone size, CDR3 DNA, CDR3 protein. A D gene is named only where the DNA matches it firmly. Clone size is given for some rows only: seen once, a few or many times, or a class if the clone is expanded.

TRBJ1-1 TRBV19 TRBD1 . TGTGCCAGTAGTCTCCTGGACAGGGCTTCTAAAGCTTTCTTT CASSLLDRASKAFF
TRBJ1-2 TRBV18 TRBD1 . TGTGCCAGCTCACCACCGGGGACAGGGGTGAGCTATGGCTACACCTTC CASSPPGTGVSYGYTF
TRBJ2-7 TRBV27 . . TGTGCCAGCACGGTGGCCCGCGGCAGGGCCTACGAGCAGTACTTC CASTVARGRAYEQYF
TRBJ1-5 TRBV12-3/TRBV12-4 . . TGTGCCAGCAATCGTGGCAATCAGCCCCAGCATTTT CASNRGNQPQHF
TRBJ2-7 TRBV6-1 TRBD2 . TGTGCCAGCAGTGAACACCGCGGGGGGGCTTACGAGCAGTACTTC CASSEHRGGAYEQYF
TRBJ1-2 TRBV4-3 TRBD1 . TGCGCCAGCAGCCAAGAGTCCAAGACAGGGATCTATGGCTACACCTTC CASSQESKTGIYGYTF
TRBJ2-4 TRBV5-6 . . TGTGCCAGCAGCTTAGGGAGTAAAAACATTCAGTACTTC CASSLGSKNIQYF
TRBJ1-5 TRBV5-5 TRBD1 . TGTGCCAGCAGCCGTCACCTGGACAGGGCTGGTTATAGCAATCAGCCCCAGCATTTT CASSRHLDRAGYSNQPQHF
TRBJ1-2 TRBV30 TRBD1 . TGTGCCTGGAGTCTGGACAGGTCGAATGGCTACACCTTC CAWSLDRSNGYTF
TRBJ1-2 TRBV7-2 . . TGTGCCAGCAGTTACGACATCTCAGGGGCAGCCTATGGCTACACCTTC CASSYDISGAAYGYTF
TRBJ1-5 TRBV30 . . TGTGCCTGGAGTGTACTTAGCAATCAGCCCCAGCATTTT CAWSVLSNQPQHF
TRBJ2-5 TRBV2 TRBD2 . TGTGCCAGCAGAGGGAGGGGTATGATGGAGACCCAGTACTTC CASRGRGMMETQYF
TRBJ1-2 TRBV5-4 . few TGTGCCAGCAGATCCCAAGGGGAGGGCTATGGCTACACCTTC CASRSQGEGYGYTF
TRBJ2-2 TRBV28 . . TGTGCCAGCAGCCCATTTGGGCCGTCCGGGGAGCTGTTTTTT CASSPFGPSGELFF
TRBJ1-2 TRBV2 . . TGTGCCAGCAGGGCCGGGACATCTTATGGCTACACCTTC CASRAGTSYGYTF
TRBJ2-7 TRBV11-2 . few TGTGCCAGCAGCTTAGTAGAGTACGAGCAGTACTTC CASSLVEYEQYF
TRBJ1-6 TRBV7-9 TRBD1 . TGTGCCAGCAGCCCGCCGGGACAGGGTAATTCACCCCTCCACTTT CASSPPGQGNSPLHF
TRBJ2-5 TRBV5-1 TRBD2 . TGCGCCAGCAGCTCGACTAGCGGGGGGAGAGAGACCCAGTACTTC CASSSTSGGRETQYF
TRBJ2-2 TRBV7-9 . . TGTGCCAGCAGCCCACGCTTTCGAGATCTGAACACCGGGGAGCTGTTTTTT CASSPRFRDLNTGELFF
TRBJ2-3 TRBV5-1 . . TGCGCCAGCAGCTCCGAGGGGGGGTCCACAGATACGCAGTATTTT CASSSEGGSTDTQYF
TRBJ2-1 TRBV7-2 TRBD1 . TGTGCCAGCAGCCACCGGGACAGAAACTACAATGAGCAGTTCTTC CASSHRDRNYNEQFF
TRBJ1-5 TRBV5-6 . . TGTGCCAGCAGCTTAGCGGGAAACAATCAGCCCCAGCATTTT CASSLAGNNQPQHF
TRBJ1-2 TRBV6-5 . . TGTGCCAGCACTTCCTCCGTCTATGGCTACACCTTC CASTSSVYGYTF
TRBJ2-7 TRBV9 TRBD2 once TGTGCCAGCAGCGCAGGGCTAGCGGTTACCTACGAGCAGTACTTC CASSAGLAVTYEQYF